Listed here are 11 T cell receptor beta chains from one sample, sequenced in a study of T-cell reconstitution after alpha-beta-depleted transplantation in children. Unique molecular identifiers were built into the TCRbeta library. TCRdb re-derived calls from the PCR reads in MiXCR, one entry per CDR3 protein. The sample carries approximately 300,000 distinct CDR3 sequences, around 9.1% recorded once. Here the sequenced sample was PBMCs, taken before TCRalphabeta/CD19-depleted stem cell transplant. The source is a boy younger than two with acute myeloid leukemia, due to receive a stem cell transplant.

This clonotype was seen ten or more times. The chain has TRBV4-3 and TRBJ2-2; D could derive from TRBD1 or TRBD2 (5 bases each). The V end was cut by 5 bases, the J end by 7 bases, with 17 bases between. Germline CDR1 reads LGHNA; CDR2 reads YSLEER. The CDR3 runs 15 residues. CDR3: CASSRHGTAVGELFF. The CDR3 bases are TGCGCCAGCAGCAGGCACGGGACCGCGGTCGGGGAGCTGTTTTTT.

This sequence joins TRBV5-1 and TRBJ1-4; TRBD1 is a possible D gene (5 bases). The V gene lost 0 bases and the J gene lost 0 bases, with 9 bases spanning the gap. This CDR3 spans 16 amino acids. Germline CDR1 is SGHRS and CDR2 is YFSETQ. The CDR3 nucleotides read TGCGCCAGCAGCTTGGACCCAGGGTCAACTAATGAAAAACTGTTTTTT. This codes for CASSLDPGSTNEKLFF.

This clonotype appeared a few times. The CDR3 DNA reads TGTGCCAGCAGCCAGGAGCGATTGCCGAACCCCCGCGAGCAGTACTTC. Residues: CASSQERLPNPREQYF. The chain is built from TRBV3-1 and TRBJ2-7; the D is unclear. The CDR3 spans 16 residues. Germline loops: CDR1 LGHDT, CDR2 YNNKEL (reference sequence). The V end lost 3 bases, the J end lost 6 bases, and 21 bases lay between the germline ends.

The gene calls are TRBV12-3 or TRBV12-4 and TRBJ2-7; either TRBD1 or TRBD2 may supply D (5 bases each). Trimming cost V 0 bases and J 5 bases, with 14 bases left between them. This CDR3 has 15 amino acids. CDR3 in DNA: TGTGCCAGCAGTTTAGCGGCGAGGGGCTTAAACGAGCAGTACTTC. Amino acids: CASSLAARGLNEQYF.

On this clonotype: The junction departs from germline at one end; a sequencing error may be responsible. The CDR3 nucleotides are TGTGCCAGCAGCCCAATCGGGACACTTTATGCCTACACCTTC. This translates into CASSPIGTLYAYTF. The rearrangement joins TRBV27 to TRBJ1-2; possible D gene TRBD1, 6 bases. CDR1 and CDR2 (germline): MNHEY, SMNVEV (reference sequence). The CDR3 has 14 residues.

The sample holds a few counts of this clonotype. The chain combines TRBV7-2 with TRBJ1-2, with 9 bases aligning to TRBD1. The CDR3 runs to 15 residues. Trimming cost V 1 base and J 4 bases; bases outside gene matches: 4. Germline V gene data show CDR1 as SGHTA and CDR2 as FQGNSA. CDR3 amino acids: CASSLEQGAGYGYTF. The CDR3 DNA is TGTGCCAGCAGCTTAGAACAGGGGGCCGGCTATGGCTACACCTTC.

This clonotype has ten or more counts. The rearrangement uses TRBV27 and TRBJ2-1, with 11 nucleotides matching TRBD1. The CDR3 spans 16 residues. V gave up 6 bases and J gave up 0 bases; unmatched junction bases: 4. The germline V gene has CDR1 MNHEY and CDR2 SMNVEV (reference sequence). CDR3 bases: TGTGCCAGCAGGAGGACAGGGGGCAGCTCCTACAATGAGCAGTTCTTC. Its protein is CASRRTGGSSYNEQFF.

This clonotype has ten or more counts. V gene TRBV9 combines with J gene TRBJ2-1; 13 nucleotides agree with TRBD2. V gave up 3 bases and J gave up 11 bases; unmatched junction bases: 14. The germline V gene has CDR1 SGDLS and CDR2 YYNGEE. The CDR3 is 17 residues long. This chain's CDR3 is CASSEGRGTTSGRQQFF. CDR3 coding DNA: TGTGCCAGCAGCGAGGGACGGGGAACGACTAGCGGGAGGCAGCAGTTCTTC.

This clonotype occurred a few times. V is TRBV5-1 and J is TRBJ1-6; D is unclear. Germline CDR1 SGHRS, CDR2 YFSETQ. V lost 0 bases and J 8 bases, leaving 9 bases between the germline ends. This CDR3 has 14 amino acids. CDR3 sequence: CASSLARLDSPLHF. The DNA for the CDR3 is TGCGCCAGCAGCTTGGCCAGACTCGATTCACCCCTCCACTTT.

The sample holds many counts of this clonotype. V gene TRBV12-3 or TRBV12-4 combines with J gene TRBJ2-7; 9 bases line up with TRBD1. This CDR3 region has 13 residues. V lost 5 bases and J lost 5; bases outside the gene matches: 4. CDR3 amino acids: CASSRGQGHEQYF. Written as DNA, the CDR3 is TGTGCCAGCAGTCGGGGACAGGGCCACGAGCAGTACTTC.

This clonotype was picked up many times. This rearrangement joins TRBV5-1 to TRBJ2-2; 11 positions match TRBD1. The CDR3 contains 16 residues. The V and J ends lost 1 base and 5 bases, in that order; junction bases with no gene match: 4. Per the germline V gene, CDR1 is SGHRS and CDR2 is YFSETQ. The CDR3 coding sequence is TGCGCCAGCAGCTTGTACGGACAGGGGGCAACCGGGGAGCTGTTTTTT. It codes for CASSLYGQGATGELFF.